Described below is a single TCR beta chain sequence and its context. Its antigen is unknown. These data originate in a study of shared clonotypes between healthy human individuals. General study results and limits: Clonotypes shared by all four donors outscored non-shared clonotypes in generation probability.

This CDR3 is 14 amino acids long. Looked up from germline, CDR1 is SGHNT and CDR2 is YYREEE (reference sequence). Trimming removed 1 base from V and 3 bases from J; junction bases left unmatched: 1. Clones were read by immunoSEQ multiplex PCR, and TCRdb kept only the in-frame ones, dropping some. The sample yields around 980,000 clones, more than 75% seen once. The rearrangement links TRBV5-4 to TRBJ2-5; 9 bases are a match to TRBD1. The clonotype was recovered from a young man in good health. Some clones in this sample may be carry-over from other donors' samples. The specimen was memory CD4+ T cells from PBMCs. Regarding subset: CD45RA-negative fraction. CDR3 sequence: CASSLRTGEETQYF. The CDR3 coding sequence is TGTGCCAGCAGCTTGAGGACAGGGGAAGAGACCCAGTACTTC.